These 27 T cell receptor beta chains originate from one sample sequenced in a study of shared clonotypes between healthy human individuals. Profiling relied on immunoSEQ multiplex PCR, and the TCRdb table lists in-frame clones only, not all of them. The sample contains hundreds of thousands of clones, about 76% of which appear only once. Sequenced sample: PBMCs. The receptors were sampled from a woman between 40 and 55 years old in good health. Some clones in this sample may be carry-over from other donors' samples.

In its sample, this clone was seen a few times. The V gene is TRBV27, the J gene TRBJ2-7; 11 nucleotides line up with TRBD1. Trimming at V came to 4 bases and at J to 2 bases, leaving 1 base not matched to a gene. Germline assignment: CDR1 MNHEY and CDR2 SMNVEV (reference sequence). This CDR3 is built from 14 residues. The CDR3 nucleotides are TGTGCCAGCAGTTGGGGACAGGGGGCCTACGAGCAGTACTTC. Encoded protein: CASSWGQGAYEQYF.

This clone showed up just a few times. This chain links TRBV2 with TRBJ2-5; TRBD1 agrees at 7 bases. There are 14 residues in the CDR3. The junction had 14 bases not matched to a gene; V was cut back by 9 bases and J by 7 bases. The germline gives CDR1 SNHLY, CDR2 FYNNEI. The CDR3 here is CARDRSAGGGTQYF. For the CDR3, the DNA is TGTGCCAGGGACAGGAGCGCCGGAGGAGGGACCCAGTACTTC.

CDR3 loop: CASSVDADTQYF. The DNA for the CDR3 is TGTGCCAGCAGCGTAGACGCAGATACGCAGTATTTT. V is TRBV9 and J is TRBJ2-3; D remains unclear. CDR3 size: 12 residues. The germline V gene has CDR1 SGDLS and CDR2 YYNGEE. The V gene lost 0 bases and the J gene lost 4 bases, with 3 bases spanning the gap.

This clone was detected many times. The chain employs TRBV4-1 and TRBJ2-3; 9 bases fit TRBD2. In germline, CDR1 is MGHRA, CDR2 YSYEKL. The CDR3 consists of 14 residues. V lost 1 base and J lost 13; bases outside the gene matches: 9. In nucleotides, the CDR3 is TGCGCCAGCAGCCAAGCCCGGGGCGGGAGGGCCAAGTATTTT. It yields the protein CASSQARGGRAKYF.

This chain joins TRBV19 and TRBJ1-1; D is undetermined. Germline V gene lookup returns CDR1 LNHDA and CDR2 SQIVND (reference sequence). Trimming took 2 bases from V and 5 from J, leaving 12 bases between them. The CDR3 contains 14 residues. The CDR3 nucleotides are TGTGCCAGTAGTATAAGCGGGTCTTGGACTGAAGCTTTCTTT. Translating gives CASSISGSWTEAFF.

As DNA, the CDR3 is TGTGCCAGCAGAACAGGGCCGAGGGAGCTGTTTTTT. Translating it yields CASRTGPRELFF. This chain uses TRBV6-5 with TRBJ2-2, with D possibly TRBD1 on 6 matching bases. The germline V and J ends were trimmed by 6 bases and 9 bases, with 11 bases remaining between them. Germline CDR1 MNHEY, CDR2 SVGAGI. The CDR3 is 12 amino acids.

The rearrangement links TRBV5-1 to TRBJ2-5, with D possibly being TRBD1 (5 bases). CDR1 is SGHRS, CDR2 YFSETQ, per germline. CDR3 length: 15 residues. The ends were cut back, 3 bases at V and 0 bases at J, with 12 bases in the middle. CDR3 sequence reads: CASSWGPSHQETQYF. CDR3 DNA: TGCGCCAGCAGCTGGGGCCCGTCCCACCAAGAGACCCAGTACTTC. Combining the CDR3 with reference TRBV5-1 and TRBJ2-5 gives the whole variable domain KAGVTQTPRYLIKTRGQQVTLSCSPISGHRSVSWYQQTPGQGLQFLFEYFSETQRNKGNFPGRFSGRQFSNSRSEMNVSTLELGDSALYLCASSWGPSHQETQYFGPGTRLLVL.

This clone has more than one count but fewer than ten. In the same sample, other DNA sequences code for this CDR3. The gene calls are TRBV27 and TRBJ2-7, with D perhaps matching TRBD2 (6 bases). The length of the CDR3 is 14 residues. Germline V gives CDR1 MNHEY, CDR2 SMNVEV (reference sequence). Trimming pared 0 bases from V and 1 base from J, leaving 7 bases between. The CDR3 sequence: CASSLSGGSYEQYF. As DNA, the CDR3 is TGTGCCAGCAGTTTATCTGGAGGGTCCTACGAGCAGTACTTC.

In this sample, this clone turned up a few times. CDR3 nucleotide sequence: TGCGCCAGCAGCTTTGGGCCCGTTAGCAATCAGCCCCAGCATTTT. The encoded protein is CASSFGPVSNQPQHF. This sequence joins TRBV5-1 and TRBJ1-5; D uncertain. Germline V lookup: CDR1 SGHRS, CDR2 YFSETQ. V gave up 2 bases and J gave up 0 bases, with 9 bases separating them. The CDR3 covers 15 residues.

The chain employs TRBV5-1 and TRBJ1-1, with D hard to call. Trimming removed 0 bases at V and 3 bases at J, with 6 bases between. This CDR3 is built from 13 residues. Germline loops: CDR1 SGHRS, CDR2 YFSETQ. Here the CDR3 reads CASSLALDTEAFF. In DNA, the CDR3 is TGCGCCAGCAGCTTGGCTTTGGACACTGAAGCTTTCTTT.

The chain combines TRBV27 with TRBJ2-1; the D is unclear. Germline CDR1 is MNHEY and CDR2 is SMNVEV (reference sequence). The CDR3 extends over 15 amino acids. V shed 7 bases and J shed 0 bases, with 13 bases lying between them. Here the CDR3 DNA reads TGTGCCAGCACCTCTGGTCGCGGCTCCTACAATGAGCAGTTCTTC. This encodes CASTSGRGSYNEQFF.

The chain joins TRBV5-4 to TRBJ2-2; D possibly uses TRBD1 or TRBD2 (6 bases each). V lost 4 bases and J lost 6, with 13 bases in between. The CDR3 contains 14 residues. Germline-derived CDR1 and CDR2 are SGHNT and YYREEE (reference sequence). The CDR3 here is CASSQEGEAGELFF. The CDR3 DNA reads TGTGCCAGCAGCCAAGAGGGGGAGGCCGGGGAGCTGTTTTTT. The variable domain in full, with the rest retrieved from reference TRBV5-4 and TRBJ2-2, is ETGVTQSPTHLIKTRGQQVTLRCSSQSGHNTVSWYQQALGQGPQFIFQYYREEENGRGNFPPRFSGLQFPNYSSELNVNALELDDSALYLCASSQEGEAGELFFGEGSRLTVL.

The chain combines TRBV30 with TRBJ2-3; 8 positions match TRBD2. Germline assignment: CDR1 GTSNPN and CDR2 SVGIG (reference sequence). CDR3 size: 15 residues. With V trimmed by 0 bases and J by 4 bases, 6 bases remained unmatched. The CDR3 DNA sequence: TGTGCCTGGAGTGTAGGAGCGGGAGTGGCAGATACGCAGTATTTT. Protein: CAWSVGAGVADTQYF. Supplemented by reference TRBV30 and TRBJ2-3, the full variable domain reads SQTIHQWPATLVQPVGSPLSLECTVEGTSNPNLYWYRQAAGRGLQLLFYSVGIGQISSEVPQNLSASRPQDRQFILSSKKLLLSDSGFYLCAWSVGAGVADTQYFGPGTRLTVL.

This chain links TRBV30 with TRBJ2-3; maybe TRBD1 (6 bases). Germline V CDR1 and CDR2: GTSNPN, SVGIG (reference sequence). Trimming left V 5 bases short and J 3 bases short, with 15 bases between. This CDR3 is 14 amino acids long. The CDR3 region has the DNA TGTGCCTGGGAAACAGGGTTGGGAACAGATACGCAGTATTTT. It encodes CAWETGLGTDTQYF.

In the case of this clone: Other nucleotide sequences in the sample specify the same CDR3. The chain carries TRBV5-1 and TRBJ2-5; 9 nucleotides line up with TRBD1. The CDR3 covers 14 residues. After removal of 5 bases from V and 2 bases from J, the junction contained 4 bases not matched to a gene. Germline values: CDR1 SGHRS, CDR2 YFSETQ. CDR3 amino acids: CASSWDRAQETQYF. Here the CDR3 DNA reads TGCGCCAGCAGTTGGGACAGGGCACAAGAGACCCAGTACTTC.

The chain combines TRBV28 with TRBJ2-5, with 8 bases identical to TRBD1. The germline V gene encodes CDR1 MDHEN and CDR2 SYDVKM. CDR3 size: 15 residues. V lost 2 bases, J lost 5 bases, and 7 bases stayed unmatched. CDR3 bases: TGTGCCAGCAGTTTAGGGCAGGGGGCCGCGGAGACCCAGTACTTC. As protein: CASSLGQGAAETQYF.

The chain has TRBV19 and TRBJ1-4; maybe TRBD1 (6 bases). V lost 6 bases and J 8 bases, leaving 19 bases between the germline ends. Germline CDR1 and CDR2: LNHDA and SQIVND (reference sequence). This CDR3 has 15 residues. The chain's CDR3 is CASSLTGSGGEKLFF. The CDR3 DNA reads as TGTGCCAGTAGCCTCACAGGGAGCGGGGGGGAAAAACTGTTTTTT. Together with reference TRBV19 and TRBJ1-4, the CDR3 gives the full variable domain: DGGITQSPKYLFRKEGQNVTLSCEQNLNHDAMYWYRQDPGQGLRLIYYSQIVNDFQKGDIAEGYSVSREKKESFPLTVTSAQKNPTAFYLCASSLTGSGGEKLFFGSGTQLSVL.

This clone was found a few times. The rearrangement joins TRBV5-1 to TRBJ2-1, with TRBD2 matching 9 bases. Germline V gene data show CDR1 as SGHRS and CDR2 as YFSETQ. The trim removed 4 bases at V and 7 bases at J, leaving 6 bases unmatched. The CDR3 contains 14 residues. The CDR3 spells CASSGLAGPNEQFF. CDR3 DNA sequence: TGCGCCAGCAGCGGGCTAGCGGGACCTAATGAGCAGTTCTTC.

The chain has TRBV29-1 and TRBJ2-1; TRBD2 might be the D (5 bases). This CDR3 contains 14 residues. The V gene's germline CDR1 is SQVTM and CDR2 ANQGSEA. The ends were cut back, 2 bases at V and 0 bases at J, with 8 bases in the middle. Here the CDR3 DNA reads TGCAGCGTTGAACCGGGGAGCTCCTACAATGAGCAGTTCTTC. Protein product: CSVEPGSSYNEQFF.

The chain links TRBV28 to TRBJ2-5; a possible D gene is TRBD1 (5 bases). CDR1 and CDR2 from the germline V gene are MDHEN and SYDVKM. The germline V and J ends were trimmed by 3 bases and 5 bases, with 10 bases remaining between them. The length of the CDR3 is 13 residues. The CDR3 DNA is TGTGCCAGCAGTTTTGCAGGGCGGGAGACCCAGTACTTC. Amino acids: CASSFAGRETQYF.

The chain couples TRBV7-9 to TRBJ1-2; 7 nucleotides align to TRBD1. The junction had 4 bases not matched to a gene; V was cut back by 1 base and J by 2 bases. Germline values: CDR1 SEHNR, CDR2 FQNEAQ (reference sequence). The CDR3 covers 15 residues. CDR3 DNA: TGTGCCAGCAGCTTAGACGACAGGGACAACTATGGCTACACCTTC. It yields the protein CASSLDDRDNYGYTF.

The rearrangement joins TRBV7-3 to TRBJ1-3; D perhaps matches TRBD1 (5 bases). The CDR3 is 16 amino acids. Germline CDR1 reads SGHTA; CDR2 reads FQGTGA. V was trimmed by 4 bases and J by 0 bases, leaving 13 bases between them. The CDR3 region is CASSSGPSDSGNTIYF. The CDR3 region has the DNA TGTGCCAGCAGCTCAGGGCCTTCAGACTCTGGAAACACCATATATTTT.

Comments on this clone: It differs at one base from a far larger clone, so likely a read error. The chain recombines TRBV9 with TRBJ2-3; D not resolved. The CDR3 runs 14 residues. The V gene lost 0 bases and the J gene lost 0 bases, with 5 bases spanning the gap. Per germline, CDR1 SGDLS and CDR2 YYNGEE. CDR3 in DNA: TGTGCCAGCAGCGTAGCGTCTAGCACAGATACGCAGTATTTT. Its translation: CASSVASSTDTQYF.

V and J are TRBV27 and TRBJ2-7, with 8 bases aligning to TRBD2. CDR1 is MNHEY and CDR2 is SMNVEV in the germline V gene (reference sequence). CDR3 length: 14 amino acids. The J segment lost 5 bases and the V segment lost 7 bases, leaving 10 bases of the junction unmatched. The CDR3 reads CASTWGLGTHEQYF. The CDR3 DNA reads as TGTGCCAGCACCTGGGGACTAGGAACACACGAGCAGTACTTC.

The chain employs TRBV28 and TRBJ1-2, with D tentatively TRBD1 (6 bases). In germline, CDR1 is MDHEN, CDR2 SYDVKM. V lost 8 bases and J 8 bases, leaving 24 bases between the germline ends. The CDR3 is 15 residues long. CDR3 DNA: TGTGCCAGCTTGAGGGGGGTTATCGCGTCGTTCGGCTACACCTTC. Amino acid sequence: CASLRGVIASFGYTF.

The chain uses TRBV19 and TRBJ1-3, with D possibly matching TRBD1 (5 bases). Germline lookup yields CDR1 LNHDA and CDR2 SQIVND (reference sequence). This CDR3 spans 14 amino acids. Trimming removed 7 bases at V and 4 bases at J, with 14 bases between. As DNA, the CDR3 is TGTGCCAGTACCCCAGGGCAGCCAGGAAACACCATATATTTT. Translation: CASTPGQPGNTIYF.

The chain combines TRBV19 with TRBJ1-1, with D uncertain. Germline CDR1 is LNHDA and CDR2 is SQIVND (reference sequence). V was pared by 7 bases and J by 1 base, with 16 bases between. The CDR3 is 15 amino acids. CDR3 sequence (DNA): TGTGCCAGTACCCCGGTTGGTTGGGGGAACACTGAAGCTTTCTTT. It encodes CASTPVGWGNTEAFF.